Sequencing of this T cell receptor beta chain was carried out in a study of cytomegalovirus exposure and HLA in healthy donors. Separation from the roughly 670-subject first cohort characterized the 120-subject validation cohort, to which the donors belonged. Study-level findings and limits: The study recorded over 150 TCR beta chains that were cytomegalovirus-associated. As confirmed in vitro, three CMV-associated chains were specific for CMV antigens. Reports indicated that the classifier achieved high specificity and sensitivity in diagnosing cytomegalovirus status.

For this clone: Its matching antigen is unknown.

V was cut by 1 base and J by 8 bases, with 5 bases left in between. Germline values: CDR1 SGHVS, CDR2 FQNEAQ. CDR3 size: 12 residues. Sequencing was performed with immunoSEQ multiplex PCR; in TCRdb, only in-frame clones are kept and a portion is missing. The repertoire holds fewer than 150,000 clones, with around nine tenths as singletons. This TCR derives from a man under 40 in good health and CMV-seronegative. V usage is TRBV7-8 and J usage is TRBJ1-4; D not resolved. Sequencing was carried out using PBMCs. CDR3 sequence reads: CASSLGGEKLFF. The CDR3 DNA follows: TGTGCCAGCAGCTTAGGAGGCGAAAAACTGTTTTTT. Together with reference TRBV7-8 and TRBJ1-4, the CDR3 gives the full variable domain: GAGVSQSPRYKVAKRGQDVALRCDPISGHVSLFWYQQALGQGPEFLTYFQNEAQLDKSGLPSDRFFAERPEGSVSTLKIQRTQQEDSAVYLCASSLGGEKLFFGSGTQLSVL.